These T cell receptor beta chains were read from a single sample in a study of T-cell memory formation after mild COVID-19. A single record per CDR3 protein comes from TCRdb applying MiXCR to the 5' RACE reads. Of about 350,000 distinct CDR3 sequences detected, roughly 13% appear once; the ten largest clones hold approximately 21%. The sequenced sample was PBMCs or a T cell subset sorted from them (not recorded which). The receptors were sampled from a man aged 18-30 years who had mild COVID-19 (a few samples of this study predate the infection). Cell type and time point are not known. CDR3s include the opening cysteine and the closing phenylalanine or tryptophan. The order of the fields is V gene, D gene, clone size, J gene, CDR3 DNA, CDR3 protein. The D gene is left open where the match is weak. Size tells how often a clone was seen (once, few, many) or the class of an expanded clone, and some rows leave it out.

v_gene: TRBV4-3; d_gene: .; abundance: few; j_gene: TRBJ2-3; CDR3nt: TGCGCCAGCAGCCAAGACCTTAGCGACACAGATACGCAGTATTTT; CDR3aa: CASSQDLSDTDTQYF
v_gene: TRBV5-1; d_gene: TRBD1; abundance: many; j_gene: TRBJ1-2; CDR3nt: TGCGCCAGCAGCTTGGGGACTCCGACAGGGCTGTATAACTATGGCTACACCTTC; CDR3aa: CASSLGTPTGLYNYGYTF
v_gene: TRBV2; d_gene: .; abundance: few; j_gene: TRBJ2-1; CDR3nt: TGTGCCAGCAGTGAACAGGGCCCCTACAATGAGCAGTTCTTC; CDR3aa: CASSEQGPYNEQFF
v_gene: TRBV11-1; d_gene: .; abundance: .; j_gene: TRBJ1-6; CDR3nt: TGTGCCAGCAGCTATCCCGGACAGAGGAATTCACCCCTCCACTTT; CDR3aa: CASSYPGQRNSPLHF
v_gene: TRBV6-5; d_gene: .; abundance: few; j_gene: TRBJ1-1; CDR3nt: TGTGCCAGCAGTTACAATCTCGACGGGGACACTGAAGCTTTCTTT; CDR3aa: CASSYNLDGDTEAFF
v_gene: TRBV20-1; d_gene: TRBD1; abundance: .; j_gene: TRBJ1-1; CDR3nt: TGCAGTGCTAGTATACAGGGGAAGGAAGCTTTCTTT; CDR3aa: CSASIQGKEAFF
v_gene: TRBV12-3/TRBV12-4; d_gene: .; abundance: many; j_gene: TRBJ1-2; CDR3nt: TGTGCCAGCAGTTTCTCCCGGGGGACTGCTAACTATGGCTACACCTTC; CDR3aa: CASSFSRGTANYGYTF
v_gene: TRBV20-1; d_gene: .; abundance: many; j_gene: TRBJ2-3; CDR3nt: TGCAGTGCTAGAGATTACGAACGAGATACGCAGTATTTT; CDR3aa: CSARDYERDTQYF
v_gene: TRBV7-8; d_gene: .; abundance: few; j_gene: TRBJ2-4; CDR3nt: TGTGCCAGCAGCTTTACACAAACGAGGGACATTCAGTACTTC; CDR3aa: CASSFTQTRDIQYF
v_gene: TRBV7-2; d_gene: .; abundance: .; j_gene: TRBJ2-5; CDR3nt: TGTGCCAGCACCCTGTTCGGCGAAGAGACCCAGTACTTC; CDR3aa: CASTLFGEETQYF
v_gene: TRBV7-3; d_gene: TRBD1; abundance: .; j_gene: TRBJ1-1; CDR3nt: TGTGCCAGCAGCCCGACAGGGGGCTTAGCTTTCTTT; CDR3aa: CASSPTGGLAFF
v_gene: TRBV11-2; d_gene: .; abundance: .; j_gene: TRBJ2-5; CDR3nt: TGTGCCAGCAGCTTCTACGTGGATCAAGAGACCCAGTACTTC; CDR3aa: CASSFYVDQETQYF
v_gene: TRBV7-3; d_gene: .; abundance: .; j_gene: TRBJ2-5; CDR3nt: TGTGCCAGCAGCTTGGGTCCCAGGGGCTGGGAGACCCAGTACTTC; CDR3aa: CASSLGPRGWETQYF
v_gene: TRBV5-1; d_gene: .; abundance: .; j_gene: TRBJ1-1; CDR3nt: TGCGCCAGCAGCTTCCACGTTCCAGTGCCGGCCACTGAAGCTTTCTTT; CDR3aa: CASSFHVPVPATEAFF
v_gene: TRBV7-9; d_gene: .; abundance: many; j_gene: TRBJ2-7; CDR3nt: TGTGCCAGCAGCTTATCCCGGGGGTCCTACGAGCAGTACTTC; CDR3aa: CASSLSRGSYEQYF
v_gene: TRBV27; d_gene: TRBD1; abundance: .; j_gene: TRBJ2-5; CDR3nt: TGTGCCAGCAGTCTTCGCCGGGACAGCTACCAAGAGACCCAGTACTTC; CDR3aa: CASSLRRDSYQETQYF
v_gene: TRBV10-3; d_gene: TRBD2; abundance: .; j_gene: TRBJ2-3; CDR3nt: TGTGCCATCAGTGTGGCTAGCGGGGATACGCAGTATTTT; CDR3aa: CAISVASGDTQYF
v_gene: TRBV6-1; d_gene: TRBD1; abundance: .; j_gene: TRBJ2-5; CDR3nt: TGTGCCAGCCAATCGACAGGGGGGGAAGAGACCCAGTACTTC; CDR3aa: CASQSTGGEETQYF
v_gene: TRBV3-1; d_gene: .; abundance: many; j_gene: TRBJ1-2; CDR3nt: TGTGCCAGCAGTCTGGGGATCTATGGCTACACCTTC; CDR3aa: CASSLGIYGYTF
v_gene: TRBV7-8; d_gene: TRBD2; abundance: few; j_gene: TRBJ2-1; CDR3nt: TGTGCCAGCAGCTTCACTAGCGGGGGGGCCTTTTATACCAATGAGCAGTTCTTC; CDR3aa: CASSFTSGGAFYTNEQFF
v_gene: TRBV6-4; d_gene: .; abundance: .; j_gene: TRBJ2-1; CDR3nt: TGTGCCAGCAGTGACTCGACATCCGGCGAGAGCTCCTACAATGAGCAGTTCTTC; CDR3aa: CASSDSTSGESSYNEQFF
v_gene: TRBV12-3/TRBV12-4; d_gene: .; abundance: .; j_gene: TRBJ2-1; CDR3nt: TGTGCCAGCAGTTCAGGCTCTACCGGGGACCAGTTCTTC; CDR3aa: CASSSGSTGDQFF
v_gene: TRBV6-6; d_gene: .; abundance: .; j_gene: TRBJ2-3; CDR3nt: TGTGCCAGCAGGCCCGGTGGGGGCGATACGCAGTATTTT; CDR3aa: CASRPGGGDTQYF
v_gene: TRBV20-1; d_gene: .; abundance: .; j_gene: TRBJ2-3; CDR3nt: TGCAGTGCCGTTTCGGGGGCTGGGACAGATACGCAGTATTTT; CDR3aa: CSAVSGAGTDTQYF
v_gene: TRBV5-4; d_gene: .; abundance: .; j_gene: TRBJ1-1; CDR3nt: TGTGCCAGCAGCACCCGGGAGAGGGGGGGCACTGAAGCTTTCTTT; CDR3aa: CASSTRERGGTEAFF
v_gene: TRBV5-1; d_gene: TRBD1; abundance: .; j_gene: TRBJ2-7; CDR3nt: TGCGCCAGCAGGGACAGGGCGATAGACGAGCAGTACTTC; CDR3aa: CASRDRAIDEQYF
v_gene: TRBV29-1; d_gene: .; abundance: .; j_gene: TRBJ1-1; CDR3nt: TGCAGCTCAAGGGTCCGGGACACTGAAGCTTTCTTT; CDR3aa: CSSRVRDTEAFF
v_gene: TRBV2; d_gene: .; abundance: .; j_gene: TRBJ2-7; CDR3nt: TGTGCCAGCTGGGACACCACCTACGAGCAGTACTTC; CDR3aa: CASWDTTYEQYF
v_gene: TRBV20-1; d_gene: .; abundance: few; j_gene: TRBJ1-5; CDR3nt: TGCAGTGCTAGAGGGGCCCCCACTAGCAATCAGCCCCAGCATTTT; CDR3aa: CSARGAPTSNQPQHF
v_gene: TRBV20-1; d_gene: .; abundance: few; j_gene: TRBJ2-2; CDR3nt: TGCAGTGCTGCTCTCGGTCCCTTGAACACCGGGGAGCTGTTTTTT; CDR3aa: CSAALGPLNTGELFF
v_gene: TRBV7-9; d_gene: .; abundance: .; j_gene: TRBJ2-1; CDR3nt: TGTGCCAGCAGCTTAGATCTTCAGCATGAGCAGTTCTTC; CDR3aa: CASSLDLQHEQFF
v_gene: TRBV7-2; d_gene: .; abundance: .; j_gene: TRBJ2-1; CDR3nt: TGTGCCAGCAGCCAACTCCTGGGAGGCTACAATGAGCAGTTCTTC; CDR3aa: CASSQLLGGYNEQFF
v_gene: TRBV27; d_gene: .; abundance: many; j_gene: TRBJ1-6; CDR3nt: TGTGCCAGCAGCCAGAGCCTGTCAGCTAATTCACCCCTCCACTTT; CDR3aa: CASSQSLSANSPLHF
v_gene: TRBV20-1; d_gene: .; abundance: .; j_gene: TRBJ1-5; CDR3nt: TGCAGTGCCAGCGGAGGTGGAGGGCCCCAGCATTTT; CDR3aa: CSASGGGGPQHF
v_gene: TRBV5-1; d_gene: TRBD1; abundance: .; j_gene: TRBJ2-2; CDR3nt: TGCGCCAGCAGCTTACGACAGGGGAACAAGAACACCGGGGAGCTGTTTTTT; CDR3aa: CASSLRQGNKNTGELFF
v_gene: TRBV6-1; d_gene: .; abundance: .; j_gene: TRBJ2-4; CDR3nt: TGTGCCAGCACCCCCCGGGCAGAGGCCTTATATGGAGACATTCAGTACTTC; CDR3aa: CASTPRAEALYGDIQYF
v_gene: TRBV14; d_gene: TRBD1; abundance: .; j_gene: TRBJ2-7; CDR3nt: TGTGCCAGCAGCCAAGGGTGGGGGACAGGGCCCTACGAGCAGTACTTC; CDR3aa: CASSQGWGTGPYEQYF
v_gene: TRBV4-1; d_gene: TRBD1; abundance: few; j_gene: TRBJ2-2; CDR3nt: TGCGCCAGCAGCCACGAGGGGACAGGGGGGTCCGGGGAGCTGTTTTTT; CDR3aa: CASSHEGTGGSGELFF
v_gene: TRBV5-6; d_gene: .; abundance: .; j_gene: TRBJ2-5; CDR3nt: TGTGCCAGCAGCCGGGGGCCCTACGCTAACCAAGAGACCCAGTACTTC; CDR3aa: CASSRGPYANQETQYF
v_gene: TRBV7-9; d_gene: .; abundance: many; j_gene: TRBJ1-2; CDR3nt: TGTGCCAGCGCACTGGGGCAGGGTGACTATGGCTACACCTTC; CDR3aa: CASALGQGDYGYTF
v_gene: TRBV7-9; d_gene: .; abundance: many; j_gene: TRBJ2-1; CDR3nt: TGTGCCAGCAGCTTAGCGTCTCAGAGTTATGAGCAGTTCTTC; CDR3aa: CASSLASQSYEQFF
v_gene: TRBV6-5; d_gene: TRBD1; abundance: .; j_gene: TRBJ1-5; CDR3nt: TGTGCCAGCAGCCTGACAGGGGGCGCATATCAGCCCCAGCATTTT; CDR3aa: CASSLTGGAYQPQHF
v_gene: TRBV9; d_gene: TRBD2; abundance: few; j_gene: TRBJ2-1; CDR3nt: TGTGCCAGCAGCGTAGTGTCGGTGGGGCTTAGCGGGGGGGCTCGGTGGAATGAGCAGTTCTTC; CDR3aa: CASSVVSVGLSGGARWNEQFF
v_gene: TRBV5-1; d_gene: .; abundance: few; j_gene: TRBJ1-1; CDR3nt: TGCGCCAGCAGCTTACAGCGCATGAACACTGAAGCTTTCTTT; CDR3aa: CASSLQRMNTEAFF
v_gene: TRBV9; d_gene: TRBD1; abundance: few; j_gene: TRBJ1-1; CDR3nt: TGTGCCAGCAGCGCCGCGACCCAGGGGGCTGGTACTGAAGCTTTCTTT; CDR3aa: CASSAATQGAGTEAFF
v_gene: TRBV7-9; d_gene: .; abundance: few; j_gene: TRBJ1-1; CDR3nt: TGTGCCAGCAGCTTTCTGGAGGGGAGCACTGAAGCTTTCTTT; CDR3aa: CASSFLEGSTEAFF
v_gene: TRBV6-2/TRBV6-3; d_gene: .; abundance: many; j_gene: TRBJ2-7; CDR3nt: TGTGCCAGCAGTCGACAGGAGATCTCCTACGAGCAGTACTTC; CDR3aa: CASSRQEISYEQYF
v_gene: TRBV7-2; d_gene: TRBD2; abundance: many; j_gene: TRBJ2-5; CDR3nt: TGTGCCAGCAGCTTAGTCACGGGAGGAGAGACCCAGTACTTC; CDR3aa: CASSLVTGGETQYF
v_gene: TRBV24-1; d_gene: TRBD2; abundance: few; j_gene: TRBJ2-1; CDR3nt: TGTGCCACCAGTGATCCCGGACTAGCGGGGGCCCTAGTCTTC; CDR3aa: CATSDPGLAGALVF
v_gene: TRBV3-1; d_gene: .; abundance: .; j_gene: TRBJ2-1; CDR3nt: TGTGCCAGCAGCCAGCCTTTAAGTGAGCAGTTCTTC; CDR3aa: CASSQPLSEQFF
v_gene: TRBV14; d_gene: TRBD1; abundance: many; j_gene: TRBJ2-7; CDR3nt: TGTGCCAGCAGCCATCCCGAACAGGGGTTAGGTAACGAGCAGTACTTC; CDR3aa: CASSHPEQGLGNEQYF
v_gene: TRBV5-1; d_gene: .; abundance: .; j_gene: TRBJ1-1; CDR3nt: TGCGCCAGCAGCTTAAAATTGGACAGTAAGGCTTTCTTT; CDR3aa: CASSLKLDSKAFF
v_gene: TRBV6-2/TRBV6-3; d_gene: .; abundance: .; j_gene: TRBJ2-3; CDR3nt: TGTGCCAGCAGTTACGGCGGAAGCTTATTTACGCAGTATTTT; CDR3aa: CASSYGGSLFTQYF
v_gene: TRBV5-1; d_gene: .; abundance: few; j_gene: TRBJ2-5; CDR3nt: TGCGCCAGCAGCTTGGTTGACGGTACTGCTGCAGCGTACTTC; CDR3aa: CASSLVDGTAAAYF
v_gene: TRBV14; d_gene: TRBD1; abundance: few; j_gene: TRBJ1-1; CDR3nt: TGTGCCAGCAGCCTGTACAGGGGGAGGAACGCTGAAGCTTTCTTT; CDR3aa: CASSLYRGRNAEAFF